These 15 T cell receptor beta chains were all obtained from the same sample, sequenced in a study of T cell responses to AZD1222 COVID-19 vaccine (dated by TCRdb to about 2021). The label giving this sample's time point can be read as: baseline before first vaccination. The receptor library was made with the immunoSEQ multiplex PCR assay. The immuneACCESS repertoire file appears here via TCRdb, limited to in-frame rearrangements. These files lack a portion of the clones; in checked studies, under half of the deficit traces to unresolved V genes, and the cause of the others is not known. The sample contains about 170,000 clones, 85% to 90% of them found a single time. The ten most abundant clones make up approximately 1.8% of the sample. Sample: peripheral blood, taken on day 0 of AZD1222 vaccination. The receptor set was obtained from an adult in good health.

This clone has just one count. The chain recombines TRBV15 with TRBJ2-2; D is unresolved. The CDR3 totals 16 residues. V shed 5 bases and J shed 0 bases, with 13 bases lying between them. Germline values: CDR1 LNHNV, CDR2 YYDKDF (reference sequence). The CDR3 sequence: CATSPTPTSNTGELFF. CDR3 nucleotide sequence: TGTGCCACCAGCCCCACCCCGACCTCGAACACCGGGGAGCTGTTTTTT.

This chain uses TRBV2 with TRBJ2-1; 9 nucleotides agree with TRBD2. Looked up from germline, CDR1 is SNHLY and CDR2 is FYNNEI. V shed 0 bases and J 3 bases; nucleotides not matched to a gene: 9. The CDR3 runs to 18 residues. CDR3 sequence: CASSEALMAGGFYNEQFF. CDR3 in DNA: TGTGCCAGCAGTGAAGCGCTTATGGCGGGGGGGTTCTACAATGAGCAGTTCTTC. Looking up the rest from reference TRBV2 and TRBJ2-1 gives the full variable domain: EPEVTQTPSHQVTQMGQEVILRCVPISNHLYFYWYRQILGQKVEFLVSFYNNEISEKSEIFDDQFSVERPDGSNFTLKIRSTKLEDSAMYFCASSEALMAGGFYNEQFFGPGTRLTVL.

This clone was seen a single time. V and J are TRBV7-3 and TRBJ1-6, with D maybe TRBD1 (5 bases). V lost 1 base, J lost 8 bases, and 9 bases lay in between. Germline loops: CDR1 SGHTA, CDR2 FQGTGA. CDR3 size: 14 residues. The CDR3 region is CASSLRQGDSPLHF. The CDR3 coding sequence is TGTGCCAGCAGCTTAAGGCAGGGCGATTCACCCCTCCACTTT. Based on the CDR3 plus reference TRBV7-3 and TRBJ1-6, the full variable domain is GAGVSQTPSNKVTEKGKYVELRCDPISGHTALYWYRQSLGQGPEFLIYFQGTGAADDSGLPNDRFFAVRPEGSVSTLKIQRTERGDSAVYLCASSLRQGDSPLHFGNGTRLTVT.

The chain recombines TRBV4-2 with TRBJ1-2; 7 nucleotides agree with TRBD1. Germline V gene data show CDR1 as LGHNA and CDR2 as YNFKEQ. The junction had 8 bases not matched to a gene; V was cut back by 0 bases and J by 7 bases. The CDR3 runs 15 residues. CDR3 sequence reads: CASSQDKGGARGYTF. Here the CDR3 DNA reads TGTGCCAGCAGCCAAGATAAAGGGGGCGCGCGTGGCTACACCTTC.

The genes are TRBV12-3 or TRBV12-4 and TRBJ2-7; weak D call: TRBD2 (6 bases). The CDR3 covers 13 residues. Trimming removed 8 bases from V and 3 bases from J, with 14 bases in between. CDR3 sequence reads: CASLRGTRYEQYF. In DNA, the CDR3 is TGTGCCAGCCTCCGGGGGACCCGCTACGAGCAGTACTTC.

This clone came up a few times. The V and J genes are TRBV5-6 and TRBJ2-7, with 8 bases that match TRBD1. The CDR3 totals 15 residues. The germline V gene encodes CDR1 SGHDT and CDR2 YYEEEE. V lost 0 bases and J lost 7; bases outside the gene matches: 9. CDR3 DNA sequence: TGTGCCAGCAGCTTGGCGGGGCAGGGGGCGACGGAGCAGTACTTC. It yields the protein CASSLAGQGATEQYF.

J is TRBJ1-5 and V is TRBV13, with D maybe TRBD1 (6 bases). The CDR3 is 14 residues long. CDR1 and CDR2 from the germline V gene are PRHDT and FYEKMQ (reference sequence). Between the trimmed V and J ends, which lost 5 bases and 2 bases, there was a span of 10 bases. The chain's CDR3 is CASSLQGGNQPQHF. CDR3 nucleotides: TGTGCCAGCAGCCTACAGGGAGGCAATCAGCCCCAGCATTTT.

The rearrangement links TRBV6-4 to TRBJ2-1, with 7 bases lining up with TRBD2. Germline V lookup: CDR1 MRHNA, CDR2 SNTAGT. The V gene end was trimmed by 0 bases and the J gene end by 8 bases; junction bases not matched to a gene: 7. The CDR3 runs to 15 residues. CDR3 DNA: TGTGCCAGCAGTGACTCGACCGCGGGAGCCCATGAGCAGTTCTTC. The encoded protein is CASSDSTAGAHEQFF.

This chain joins TRBV7-8 and TRBJ2-5, with 11 positions matching TRBD1. This CDR3 comprises 16 residues. After removal of 4 bases from V and 5 bases from J, the junction contained 9 bases not matched to a gene. The germline V gene has CDR1 SGHVS and CDR2 FQNEAQ. The CDR3 DNA reads as TGTGCCAGCAGCTCCGTCCGGACAGGGGGCCGGGAGACCCAGTACTTC. Translating gives CASSSVRTGGRETQYF.

The CDR3 region has the DNA TGCAGTGCTAGAGAGGATGCTGGGGCTTTCTTT. This translates into CSAREDAGAFF. This rearrangement joins TRBV20-1 to TRBJ1-1; D is unresolved. Per germline, CDR1 DFQATT and CDR2 SNEGSKA (reference sequence). The CDR3 has 11 residues. The V end lost 0 bases, the J end lost 11 bases, and 10 bases lay between the germline ends.

This chain's CDR3 is CASIKGGNTEAFF. The DNA for the CDR3 is TGTGCCAGTATCAAGGGCGGGAACACTGAAGCTTTCTTT. The chain links TRBV19 to TRBJ1-1; D gene unclear. There are 13 residues in the CDR3. CDR1 is LNHDA, CDR2 SQIVND, per germline (reference sequence). With 7 bases removed from V and 1 base from J, the gap between germline ends came to 10 bases.

The chain employs TRBV9 and TRBJ2-3; tentatively, D is TRBD2 (6 bases). The germline CDR1 and CDR2 sequences are SGDLS and YYNGEE. The CDR3 sequence is 19 residues long. Trimming stripped 3 bases from V and 1 base from J, with 24 bases between. CDR3 in amino acids: CASSAPRGTSMGGTDTQYF. DNA of the CDR3: TGTGCCAGCAGCGCCCCCCGTGGGACTTCCATGGGGGGCACAGATACGCAGTATTTT.

The chain recombines TRBV6-5 with TRBJ2-7, with TRBD2 matching 12 bases. This CDR3 region has 15 residues. Germline V CDR1 and CDR2: MNHEY, SVGAGI. The ends lost 6 bases at V and 5 bases at J; junction bases unmatched: 8. The chain's CDR3 is CASRGRLAGEDEQYF. The CDR3 DNA reads TGTGCCAGCAGGGGTAGACTAGCGGGAGAGGACGAGCAGTACTTC.

The rearrangement uses TRBV20-1 and TRBJ1-1, with D uncertain. The CDR3 spans 9 residues. The germline CDR1 and CDR2 sequences are DFQATT and SNEGSKA (reference sequence). Here the CDR3 DNA reads TGCAGGGGAAACACTGAAGCTTTCTTT. Translated: CRGNTEAFF.

V and J are TRBV6-6 and TRBJ2-1, with unresolved D. This CDR3 region has 12 residues. The V end was cut by 6 bases, the J end by 6 bases, with 9 bases between. The V gene's germline CDR1 is MNHNY and CDR2 SVGAGI (reference sequence). Here the CDR3 reads CASSARSNEQFF. The CDR3 DNA reads TGTGCCAGCAGCGCTAGGTCCAATGAGCAGTTCTTC.